The entry below describes one T cell receptor (beta chain). Its target is unknown. Germline V gene lookup returns CDR1 SQVTM and CDR2 ANQGSEA. V was pared by 3 bases and J by 0 bases, with 23 bases between. This CDR3 has 18 residues. The data were obtained in a study of cytomegalovirus exposure and HLA in healthy donors. Study-level points and caveats: Sequencing had likely introduced a cluster of highly shared sequence variants as an artifact. CMV serostatus was the sole immune exposure data available.

13 Jbeta primers and 60 Vbeta primers were used for the PCR. Profiling relied on immunoSEQ multiplex PCR, and the TCRdb table lists in-frame clones only, not all of them. The sample yields under 170,000 clones, more than 65% seen once. This receptor was taken from a man aged 50 or older in good health and CMV-seropositive. The sample taken for sequencing was PBMCs. The V and J genes are TRBV29-1 and TRBJ1-1; no firm D call. CDR3 DNA: TGCAGCGTTGAGTCTTCTTACGGAGGGTACAGTATGAACACTGAAGCTTTCTTT. Encoded protein: CSVESSYGGYSMNTEAFF.